This TCR beta chain originates from a study of T-cell reconstitution after alpha-beta-depleted transplantation in children. Study results and caveats: Day-60 TCRbeta diversity that was high in some patients was derived from surviving recipient T cells and thymic progenitors. Several hundred rapidly expanded clones from non-depleted graft cells reportedly supplied alpha-beta T cells about two months post-transplant. T-cell counts and diversity were attributed mostly to newly produced T cells one year after transplant.

This clonotype was counted ten times or more. Its target is not known. At one end the junction does not follow the germline gene, possibly because of a read error. Preparing the TCRbeta library involved the use of unique molecular identifiers. TCRdb fed the PCR reads into MiXCR, producing one record per CDR3 protein. The sample lists hundreds of thousands of distinct CDR3 sequences; 11% were seen once. This sequence was found in a child less than two years old with acute myeloid leukemia, due to receive a stem cell transplant. The starting material was PBMCs, obtained before TCRalphabeta/CD19-depleted stem cell transplant.

The DNA for the CDR3 is TGTGCCAGCAGTTTAAAGGGGCCGAGACGACGGCGCTTC. Its protein is CASSLKGPRRRRF. The rearrangement uses TRBV28 and TRBJ2-4; possible D gene TRBD1, 5 bases. The CDR3 loop spans 13 amino acids. Germline loops: CDR1 MDHEN, CDR2 SYDVKM.